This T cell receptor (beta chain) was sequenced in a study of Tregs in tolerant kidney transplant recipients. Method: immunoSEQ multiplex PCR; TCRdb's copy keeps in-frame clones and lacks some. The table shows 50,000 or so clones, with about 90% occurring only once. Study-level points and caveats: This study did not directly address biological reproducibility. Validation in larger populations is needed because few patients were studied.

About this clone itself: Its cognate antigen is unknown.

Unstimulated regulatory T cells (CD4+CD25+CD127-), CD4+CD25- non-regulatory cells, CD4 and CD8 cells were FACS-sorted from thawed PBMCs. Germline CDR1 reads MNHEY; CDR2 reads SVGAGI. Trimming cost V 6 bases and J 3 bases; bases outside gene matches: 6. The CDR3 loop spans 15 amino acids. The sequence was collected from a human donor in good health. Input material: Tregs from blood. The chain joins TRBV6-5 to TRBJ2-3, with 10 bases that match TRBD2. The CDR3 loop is CASRGAGGPTDTQYF. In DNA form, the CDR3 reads TGTGCCAGCAGGGGAGCGGGAGGGCCTACAGATACGCAGTATTTT.